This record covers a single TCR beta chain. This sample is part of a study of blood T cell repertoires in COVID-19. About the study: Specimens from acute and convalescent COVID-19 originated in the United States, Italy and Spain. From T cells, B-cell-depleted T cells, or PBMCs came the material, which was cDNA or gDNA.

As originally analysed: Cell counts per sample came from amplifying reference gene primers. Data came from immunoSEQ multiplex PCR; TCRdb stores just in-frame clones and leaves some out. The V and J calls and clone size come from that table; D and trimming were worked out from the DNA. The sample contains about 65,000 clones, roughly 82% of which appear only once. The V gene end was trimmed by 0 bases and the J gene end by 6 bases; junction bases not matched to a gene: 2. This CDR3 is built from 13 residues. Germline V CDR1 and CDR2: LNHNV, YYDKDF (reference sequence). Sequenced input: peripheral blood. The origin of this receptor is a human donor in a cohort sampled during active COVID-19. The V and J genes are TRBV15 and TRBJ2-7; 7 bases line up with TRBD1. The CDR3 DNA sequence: TGTGCCACCAGCAGAGATAGGGACAGCGAGCAGTACTTC. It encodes CATSRDRDSEQYF.